This T cell receptor (beta chain) originates from a study of cytomegalovirus exposure and HLA in healthy donors. Use of 60 Vbeta and 13 Jbeta primers characterized the PCR. TCRdb keeps only in-frame clones here, not all; method: immunoSEQ multiplex PCR. The table for this sample gives approximately 100,000 clones. The CDR3 covers 15 residues. Germline CDR1 is SGHAT and CDR2 is FQNNGV. V lost 3 bases to trimming and J lost 3 bases, with 15 bases between them. The sample consisted of PBMCs. The rearrangement uses TRBV11-2 and TRBJ2-7, with D maybe TRBD1 (6 bases). The receptor comes from a man aged 50-60 years in good health and CMV-seronegative. DNA for the CDR3: TGTGCCAGCAGCTTTTCCGGGACACCAGACTACGAGCAGTACTTC. It specifies CASSFSGTPDYEQYF.